The table lists the clone carrying this TCR beta chain with a few counts. This record comes from a study of blood T cell repertoires in COVID-19. The CDR3 runs 13 residues. CDR1 and CDR2 (germline): LGHDT, YNNKEL (reference sequence). V dropped 4 bases and J dropped 7 bases, with 13 bases sitting between them. Authors' methods: For nucleated cells, counts were estimated from reference gene primer amplification. The repertoire was sequenced with immunoSEQ multiplex PCR; TCRdb's copy has only in-frame clones and lacks some. That table is the source of V, J and clone size, and D and trimming were worked out from the DNA. The repertoire holds fewer than 65,000 clones, about 90% seen once, with around 6.1% in the top ten.

Sequencing was done on a sample of peripheral blood. The rearrangement links TRBV3-1 (or the pseudogene TRBV3-2) to TRBJ1-1; D is undetermined. The receptor was isolated from a man in his 60s with acute or convalescent COVID-19. CDR3 nucleotides: TGTGCCAGCAGCCCCTCGGGGTGGATTGAAGCTTTCTTT. Amino acid sequence: CASSPSGWIEAFF.